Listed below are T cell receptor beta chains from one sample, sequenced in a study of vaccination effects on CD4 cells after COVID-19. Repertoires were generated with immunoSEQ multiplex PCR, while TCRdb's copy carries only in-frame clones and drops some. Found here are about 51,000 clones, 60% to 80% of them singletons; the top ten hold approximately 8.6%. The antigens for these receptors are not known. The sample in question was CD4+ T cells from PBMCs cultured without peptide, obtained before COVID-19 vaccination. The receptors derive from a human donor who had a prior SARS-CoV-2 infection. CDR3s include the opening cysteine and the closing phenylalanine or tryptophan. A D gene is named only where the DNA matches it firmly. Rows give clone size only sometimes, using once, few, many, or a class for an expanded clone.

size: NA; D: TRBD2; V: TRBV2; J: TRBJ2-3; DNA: TGTGCCAGCAGACTAGCGGGAACACTAGATACGCAGTATTTT; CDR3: CASRLAGTLDTQYF
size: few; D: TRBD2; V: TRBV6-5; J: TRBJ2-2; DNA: TGTGCCAGCAGCCGCCGGGAGGGGAACACCGGGGAGCTGTTTTTT; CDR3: CASSRREGNTGELFF
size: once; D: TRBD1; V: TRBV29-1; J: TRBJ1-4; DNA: TGCAGCGTTGAGTCAGGGGGTGAAAAACTGTTTTTT; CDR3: CSVESGGEKLFF
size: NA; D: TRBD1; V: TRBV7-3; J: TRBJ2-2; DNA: TGTGCCAGCAGCTTACTCGGGACAGACACCGGGGAGCTGTTTTTT; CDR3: CASSLLGTDTGELFF
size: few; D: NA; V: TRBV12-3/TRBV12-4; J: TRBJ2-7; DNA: TGTGCCAGCAGCCTGGACAGATTCGCAGAGGTGTACTTC; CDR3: CASSLDRFAEVYF
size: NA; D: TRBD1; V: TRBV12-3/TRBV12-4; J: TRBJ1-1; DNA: TGTGCCAGCAGTCGGACAGGGGGCCTTGGAGCTTTCTTT; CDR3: CASSRTGGLGAFF
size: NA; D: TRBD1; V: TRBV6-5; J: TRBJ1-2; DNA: TGTGCCAGCAGCCGCGGACAGGGCGACTATGGCTACACCTTC; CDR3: CASSRGQGDYGYTF
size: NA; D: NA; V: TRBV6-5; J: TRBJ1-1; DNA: TGTGCCAGCAGTTGGGGTATGAACACTGAAGCTTTCTTT; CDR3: CASSWGMNTEAFF
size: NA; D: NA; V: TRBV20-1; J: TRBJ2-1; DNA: TGCAGTGCTAGGATCATGAATGAGCAGTTCTTC; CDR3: CSARIMNEQFF
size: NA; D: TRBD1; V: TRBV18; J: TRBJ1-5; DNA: TGTGCCAGCTCCGCGAGGGGAGGTACAGGGGGCTACCAGCCCCAGCATTTT; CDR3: CASSARGGTGGYQPQHF
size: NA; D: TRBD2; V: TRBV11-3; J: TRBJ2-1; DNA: TGTGCCAGCAGCCTACTAGCGGGCAATGAGCAGTTCTTC; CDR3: CASSLLAGNEQFF
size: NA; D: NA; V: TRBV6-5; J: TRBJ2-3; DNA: TGTGCCAGCAGTCTCGGGGATAATACGCAGTATTTT; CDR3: CASSLGDNTQYF
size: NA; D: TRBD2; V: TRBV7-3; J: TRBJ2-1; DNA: TGTGCCAGCAGCTCCCGGACTAGCGGGACCCTGAATGAGCAGTTCTTC; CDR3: CASSSRTSGTLNEQFF
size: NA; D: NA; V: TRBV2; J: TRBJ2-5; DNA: TGTGCCAGCAGTGACCCGGCCCAAGAGACCCAGTACTTC; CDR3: CASSDPAQETQYF
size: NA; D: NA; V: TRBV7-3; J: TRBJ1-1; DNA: TGTGCCAGCAGCTTCCCGGGGGCGACTGAAGCTTTCTTT; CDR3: CASSFPGATEAFF
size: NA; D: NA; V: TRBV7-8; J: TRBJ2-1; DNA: TGTGCCAGCAGCTTAAATGTTCCGGACGGGCAGTTCTTC; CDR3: CASSLNVPDGQFF
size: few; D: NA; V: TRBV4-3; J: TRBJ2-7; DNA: TGCGCCAGCAGCCAAGGGGGGACGAACTACGAGCAGTACTTC; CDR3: CASSQGGTNYEQYF
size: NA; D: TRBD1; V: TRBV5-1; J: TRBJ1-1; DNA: TGCGCCAGCAGCTTACAGGGGGCGGGCACTGAAGCTTTCTTT; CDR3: CASSLQGAGTEAFF
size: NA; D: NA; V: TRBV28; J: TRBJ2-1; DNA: TGTGCCAGCAGTCAAGCCTTGGACTGGTCCCGCGATGAGCAGTTCTTC; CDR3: CASSQALDWSRDEQFF
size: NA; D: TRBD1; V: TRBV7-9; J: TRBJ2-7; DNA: TGTGCCAGCAGCCCTGGTTCGGACAGGGGGTCCTACGAGCAGTACTTC; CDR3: CASSPGSDRGSYEQYF
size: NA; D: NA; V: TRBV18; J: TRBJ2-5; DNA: TGTGCCAGCTCACCAGAAAAAGAGACCCAGTACTTC; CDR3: CASSPEKETQYF
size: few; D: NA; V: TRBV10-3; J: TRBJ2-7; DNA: TGTGCCATCAGAAAAACGACGGACTCCTACGAGCAGTACTTC; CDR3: CAIRKTTDSYEQYF
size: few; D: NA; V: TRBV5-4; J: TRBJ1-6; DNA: TGTGCCAGCAGCTTGGGTCTCGGGACCGAAAATTCACCCCTCCACTTT; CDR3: CASSLGLGTENSPLHF
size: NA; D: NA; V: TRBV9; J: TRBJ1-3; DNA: TGTGCCAGCGCCGAGGGGGAGTTAACTGGAAACACCATATATTTT; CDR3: CASAEGELTGNTIYF
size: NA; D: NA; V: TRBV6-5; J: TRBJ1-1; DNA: TGTGCCAGCAGTTACTCGTATTTCCTAGTGAACACTGAAGCTTTCTTT; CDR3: CASSYSYFLVNTEAFF
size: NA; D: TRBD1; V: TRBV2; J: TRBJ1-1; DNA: TGTGCCAGCAGTGAATTGCCAGGGGGGAACACTGAAGCTTTCTTT; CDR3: CASSELPGGNTEAFF
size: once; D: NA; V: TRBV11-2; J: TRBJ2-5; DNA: TGTGCCAGCAACCGAGGGGGTTTACTCCAAGAGACCCAGTACTTC; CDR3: CASNRGGLLQETQYF
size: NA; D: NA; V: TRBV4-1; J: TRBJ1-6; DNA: TGCGCCAGCAGCCTTGGTATGCGTACAGGGAAATCACCCCTCCACTTT; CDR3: CASSLGMRTGKSPLHF
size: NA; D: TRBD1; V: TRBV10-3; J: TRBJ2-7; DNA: TGTGCCATCAGTGAGTCTTTGGACAGGGCCTCCTACGAGCAGTACTTC; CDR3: CAISESLDRASYEQYF
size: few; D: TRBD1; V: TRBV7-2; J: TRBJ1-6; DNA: TGTGCCAGCAGCTTACAGACAGGGGGATATAATTCACCCCTCCACTTT; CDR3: CASSLQTGGYNSPLHF
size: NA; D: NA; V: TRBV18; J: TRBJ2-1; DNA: TGTGCCAGCTCACCACTCGGGGGCCCGGCCACTGAGCAGTTCTTC; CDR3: CASSPLGGPATEQFF
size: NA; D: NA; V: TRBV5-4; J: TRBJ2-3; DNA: TGTGCCAGCAGCTTGTTATCGCTAGCCACAGATACGCAGTATTTT; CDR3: CASSLLSLATDTQYF
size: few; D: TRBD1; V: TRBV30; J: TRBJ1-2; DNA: TGTGCCTGGGGGACAGGGGTCGTAGTTCGGGGCTACACCTTC; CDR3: CAWGTGVVVRGYTF
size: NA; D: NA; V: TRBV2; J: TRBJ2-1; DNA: TGTGCCAGCAGTGGACAGCTAAACAATGAGCAGTTCTTC; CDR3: CASSGQLNNEQFF
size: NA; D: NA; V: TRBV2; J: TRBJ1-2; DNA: TGTGCCAGCAGTGAAACTCCCGACAGGCCGCGGTTAGGCTACACCTTC; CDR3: CASSETPDRPRLGYTF
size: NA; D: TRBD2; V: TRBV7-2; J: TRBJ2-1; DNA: TGTGCCAGCATCCAGGGACTAGCGGGCAATGAGCAGTTCTTC; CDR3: CASIQGLAGNEQFF
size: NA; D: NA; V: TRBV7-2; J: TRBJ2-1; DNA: TGTGCCAGCAGCTTTGACATCGGCTCCTACAATGAGCAGTTCTTC; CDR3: CASSFDIGSYNEQFF
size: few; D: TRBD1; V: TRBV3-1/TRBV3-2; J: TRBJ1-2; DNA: TGTGCCAGCAGCCAAGTCCCTACAGGGGCCTATGGCTACACCTTC; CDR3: CASSQVPTGAYGYTF
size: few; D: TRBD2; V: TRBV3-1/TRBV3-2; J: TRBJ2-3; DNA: TGTGCCAGCAGCCAAGTCCCCGCTAGCGGGAACACAGATACGCAGTATTTT; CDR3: CASSQVPASGNTDTQYF
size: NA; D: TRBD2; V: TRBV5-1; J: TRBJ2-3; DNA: TGCGCCAGCATGCGGGGGGGAAGCACAGATACGCAGTATTTT; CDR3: CASMRGGSTDTQYF
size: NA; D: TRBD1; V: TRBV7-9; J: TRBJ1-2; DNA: TGTGCCAGCAGCTTGGAACAGGGGGCCGTCGGCTACACCTTC; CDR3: CASSLEQGAVGYTF
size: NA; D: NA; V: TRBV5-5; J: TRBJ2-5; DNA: TGTGCCAGCAGCTTGGGCAGGGGACAAGAGACCCAGTACTTC; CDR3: CASSLGRGQETQYF
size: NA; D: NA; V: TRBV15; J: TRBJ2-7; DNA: TGTGCCACCAGCAGAGCCAGAAACAGGGCTAGCGACTACGAGCAGTACTTC; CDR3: CATSRARNRASDYEQYF
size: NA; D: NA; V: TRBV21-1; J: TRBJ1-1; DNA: TGTGCCAGCAGCAAATGGTGCGGTGCCGGCCCCGGAGCTTTCTTT; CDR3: CASSKWCGAGPGAFF
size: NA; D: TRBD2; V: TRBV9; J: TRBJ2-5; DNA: TGTGCCAGCAGCCCAGGGACTAGCGGGGGGGCCCTGGAGACCCAGTACTTC; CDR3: CASSPGTSGGALETQYF
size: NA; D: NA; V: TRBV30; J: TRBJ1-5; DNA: TGTGCCTGGAGTGTACCCAGGGGCACGAGCAATCAGCCCCAGCATTTT; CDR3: CAWSVPRGTSNQPQHF
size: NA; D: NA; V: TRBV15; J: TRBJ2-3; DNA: TGTGCCACCAGCAGAGTTTTGGGTTCTGTGGGACCAGATACGCAGTATTTT; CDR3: CATSRVLGSVGPDTQYF
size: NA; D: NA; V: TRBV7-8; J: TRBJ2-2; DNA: TGTGCCAGCAGCTTTTTGAGAACCGGGGAGCTGTTTTTT; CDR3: CASSFLRTGELFF
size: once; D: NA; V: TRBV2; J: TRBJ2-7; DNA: TGTGCCAGCAGTGAATGGCAGGCTAGCGTAAGCGAGCAGTACTTC; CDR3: CASSEWQASVSEQYF
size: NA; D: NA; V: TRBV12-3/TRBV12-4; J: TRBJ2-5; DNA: TGTGCCAGCAGTTTATGGGACCGAGAGACCCAGTACTTC; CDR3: CASSLWDRETQYF
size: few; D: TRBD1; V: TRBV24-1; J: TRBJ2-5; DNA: TGTGCCATCGGACGGGACAGTTTCTTTGGAGAGACCCAGTACTTC; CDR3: CAIGRDSFFGETQYF
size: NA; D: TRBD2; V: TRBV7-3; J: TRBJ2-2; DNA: TGTGCCAGCAGCTTAACTGGGGGGGGTAGACCCCCCGGGGAGCTGTTTTTT; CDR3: CASSLTGGGRPPGELFF
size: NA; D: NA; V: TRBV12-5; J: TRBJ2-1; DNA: TGTGCTAGTGGGGTGACGGGGGCGCGGTCATATGAGCAGTTCTTC; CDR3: CASGVTGARSYEQFF
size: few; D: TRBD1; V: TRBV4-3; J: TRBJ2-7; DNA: TGCGCCAGCAGCCAACGGACAGGGGACGAGCAGTACTTC; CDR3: CASSQRTGDEQYF
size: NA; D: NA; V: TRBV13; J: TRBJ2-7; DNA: TGTGCCAGCAGCAAAAATACAGGGTACCACGAGCAGTACTTC; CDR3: CASSKNTGYHEQYF
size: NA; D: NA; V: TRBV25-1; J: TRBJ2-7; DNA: TGTGCCAGCAGTTGGATAGCCGACCCCTACGAGCAGTACTTC; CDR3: CASSWIADPYEQYF